This T cell receptor (beta chain) was captured by sequencing in a study of graft-versus-host responses after intestinal transplantation. About the research overall: Isolated intestinal, liver-intestinal, or multivisceral transplants had been given to the recipients.

V lost 0 bases, J lost 6 bases, and 12 bases lay in between. This CDR3 contains 15 residues. Germline CDR1 reads MNHEY; CDR2 reads SVGAGI. This clone was found a few times. Its antigen remains unknown. Produced via immunoSEQ multiplex PCR; TCRdb's table is partial and in-frame only. The table lists roughly 90,000 clones, 75% to 95% of them singletons. Notes on the study in general: Analysis identified GvH clones in recipient marrow, with some appearing first in ileum or blood.

The genes are TRBV6-5 and TRBJ2-1; TRBD2 is a possible D gene (5 bases). Sequencing used unstimulated CD4+ T cells sorted from spleen or lymph node cells, obtained before transplant. The sequence came from a human donor who was the organ donor for an intestinal transplant. Written as DNA, the CDR3 is TGTGCCAGCAGTTACTCAGGGAGATTGTCCAATGAGCAGTTCTTC. Protein: CASSYSGRLSNEQFF.